The 26 T cell receptor beta chains given below trace back to one sample, sequenced in a study of cytomegalovirus exposure and HLA in healthy donors. The PCR was carried out with 60 Vbeta primers and 13 Jbeta primers. Produced via immunoSEQ multiplex PCR; TCRdb's table is partial and in-frame only. The sample carries under 150,000 clones, 70% to 75% recorded once. Sequencing input: PBMCs. The receptors were sampled from a human donor in good health.

The chain joins TRBV6-4 to TRBJ1-2, with 8 bases identical to TRBD1. Germline CDR1 is MRHNA and CDR2 is SNTAGT. This CDR3 has 13 amino acids. J was trimmed by 7 bases and V by 0 bases; bases with no gene match: 1. CDR3: CASSDSTGVGYTF. The CDR3 DNA reads TGTGCCAGCAGTGACTCGACAGGGGTTGGCTACACCTTC.

This clone turned up a few times. V gene TRBV5-1 combines with J gene TRBJ1-1; D call uncertain. V lost 0 bases and J lost 1, with 7 bases in between. This CDR3 is 14 amino acids long. CDR1 and CDR2 from the germline V gene are SGHRS and YFSETQ. DNA of the CDR3: TGCGCCAGCAGCTTGGCCTTTCCGAACACTGAAGCTTTCTTT. Encoded protein: CASSLAFPNTEAFF.

V gene TRBV19 combines with J gene TRBJ2-7, with 14 positions matching TRBD2. This CDR3 contains 16 residues. Trimming took 5 bases from V and 2 from J; bases not matched to a gene: 5. Germline V gives CDR1 LNHDA, CDR2 SQIVND (reference sequence). The CDR3 loop reads CASSPGTSGGAYEQYF. The CDR3 region has the DNA TGTGCCAGTAGTCCCGGGACTAGCGGGGGAGCCTACGAGCAGTACTTC. Full variable domain (rest looked up from reference TRBV19 and TRBJ2-7): DGGITQSPKYLFRKEGQNVTLSCEQNLNHDAMYWYRQDPGQGLRLIYYSQIVNDFQKGDIAEGYSVSREKKESFPLTVTSAQKNPTAFYLCASSPGTSGGAYEQYFGPGTRLTVT.

This clone was seen only a few times. The rearrangement uses TRBV11-2 and TRBJ1-1, with D maybe TRBD1 (6 bases). The CDR3 has 16 amino acids. Trimming took 3 bases from V and 4 from J, leaving 18 bases between them. The V gene's germline CDR1 is SGHAT and CDR2 FQNNGV. The CDR3 nucleotides read TGTGCCAGCAGCTTCAGTGGGGACACAGCCTTCACTGAAGCTTTCTTT. This encodes CASSFSGDTAFTEAFF.

The chain carries TRBV28 and TRBJ2-3; 8 nucleotides align to TRBD2. This CDR3 spans 15 amino acids. Germline CDR1 reads MDHEN; CDR2 reads SYDVKM. The junction had 7 bases not matched to a gene; V was cut back by 5 bases and J by 3 bases. The CDR3 loop reads CASSRSGSTTDTQYF. For the CDR3, the DNA is TGTGCCAGCAGTCGGAGCGGGAGTACGACAGATACGCAGTATTTT.

This clone showed up just a few times. The chain employs TRBV27 and TRBJ1-6; 7 bases fit TRBD1. Germline CDR1 reads MNHEY; CDR2 reads SMNVEV (reference sequence). This CDR3 region has 14 residues. Trimming took 5 bases from V and 5 from J; bases not matched to a gene: 3. The CDR3 spells CASSPGTDNSPLHF. The CDR3 DNA is TGTGCCAGCAGTCCCGGGACAGATAATTCACCCCTCCACTTT.

J is TRBJ2-3 and V is TRBV4-1; the match to TRBD1 covers 8 bases. V lost 1 base and J lost 4; bases outside the gene matches: 19. This CDR3 is 20 amino acids long. Germline lookup yields CDR1 MGHRA and CDR2 YSYEKL. In DNA form, the CDR3 reads TGCGCCAGCAGCCAAGTTGGCTGCGCGAAACTGGACAGGGTCTCAGATACGCAGTATTTT. Translated, it gives CASSQVGCAKLDRVSDTQYF.

This chain uses TRBV11-3 with TRBJ2-2, with 14 positions matching TRBD2. In germline, CDR1 is SGHNT, CDR2 YENEEA. The CDR3 has 16 amino acids. V shed 4 bases and J 8 bases; nucleotides not matched to a gene: 6. CDR3 in amino acids: CASSSGLAGGSGELFF. The CDR3, as DNA: TGTGCCAGCAGCTCCGGACTAGCGGGGGGTTCGGGGGAGCTGTTTTTT.

This clone showed up just a few times. DNA for the CDR3: TGTGCCAGCAGTCCCGTCCTCAATCAGCCCCAGCATTTT. Amino acid sequence: CASSPVLNQPQHF. V gene TRBV27 combines with J gene TRBJ1-5; D call uncertain. Germline CDR1 reads MNHEY; CDR2 reads SMNVEV (reference sequence). Trimming stripped 5 bases from V and 3 bases from J, with 8 bases between. CDR3 size: 13 residues.

The chain combines TRBV4-1 with TRBJ1-2; TRBD1 matches 9 bases. J gave up 6 bases and V 5 bases, and 7 bases lay outside the gene matches. In germline, CDR1 is MGHRA, CDR2 YSYEKL. CDR3 length: 14 residues. In DNA form, the CDR3 reads TGCGCCAGCAGCTCCCGGGACAGGGTCCATGGCTACACCTTC. This gives the protein CASSSRDRVHGYTF.

The rearrangement links TRBV5-5 to TRBJ1-2; no definite D call. Trimming shortened V by 5 bases and J by 4 bases, and 21 bases separated the two germline ends. This CDR3 region has 16 residues. The germline V gene encodes CDR1 SGHKS and CDR2 YYEKEE (reference sequence). CDR3 loop: CASSPGGVKFIYGYTF. CDR3 in DNA: TGTGCCAGCAGTCCTGGCGGAGTTAAATTCATCTATGGCTACACCTTC.

The J gene is TRBJ2-1, the V gene TRBV5-6, with 8 bases identical to TRBD1. Germline loops: CDR1 SGHDT, CDR2 YYEEEE. The length of the CDR3 is 15 residues. Trimming removed 0 bases from V and 1 base from J; junction bases left unmatched: 0. The CDR3 region has the DNA TGTGCCAGCAGCTTGGGACAGGGGTCCTACAATGAGCAGTTCTTC. Translated, it gives CASSLGQGSYNEQFF.

The chain joins TRBV7-9 to TRBJ1-2; a weak D match, TRBD1 (6 bases). The CDR3 runs to 16 residues. The germline V gene has CDR1 SEHNR and CDR2 FQNEAQ (reference sequence). Trimming removed 5 bases at V and 4 bases at J, with 20 bases between. The CDR3 DNA reads as TGTGCCAGCAGCCCGAAGGGGGTCAGCTCCAGCTATGGCTACACCTTC. It translates to CASSPKGVSSSYGYTF.

This chain links TRBV19 with TRBJ2-1; D unclear. Germline CDR1 LNHDA, CDR2 SQIVND (reference sequence). This CDR3 is built from 14 residues. Between the trimmed V and J ends, which lost 0 bases and 9 bases, there was a span of 12 bases. The CDR3 loop is CASSIETSRGEQFF. DNA for the CDR3: TGTGCCAGTAGTATAGAGACCAGCCGCGGTGAGCAGTTCTTC.

V and J are TRBV28 and TRBJ2-5; 9 bases align to TRBD2. V shed 10 bases, J shed 2 bases, and the junction held 5 bases outside the gene matches. CDR3 length: 13 amino acids. The germline CDR1 and CDR2 sequences are MDHEN and SYDVKM. CDR3 in amino acids: CATGAGGQETQYF. DNA of the CDR3: TGTGCCACCGGGGCGGGGGGGCAAGAGACCCAGTACTTC.

The genes are TRBV6-5 and TRBJ2-1; 7 positions match TRBD2. The junction had 8 bases not matched to a gene; V was cut back by 0 bases and J by 12 bases. The CDR3 covers 14 residues. Germline loops: CDR1 MNHEY, CDR2 SVGAGI. Here the CDR3 DNA reads TGTGCCAGCAGTTACTCGACTAGCACCGTACGGCAGTTCTTC. It translates to CASSYSTSTVRQFF.

The V call is TRBV5-1, the J call TRBJ1-4; D not resolved. This CDR3 spans 14 amino acids. Deletions cut 4 bases from V and 0 bases from J, with 7 bases between. Per germline, CDR1 SGHRS and CDR2 YFSETQ. This chain's CDR3 is CASSPVPTNEKLFF. CDR3 coding DNA: TGCGCCAGCAGCCCTGTTCCAACTAATGAAAAACTGTTTTTT.

V usage is TRBV4-1 and J usage is TRBJ2-3; no definite D call. Germline V gene sequence: CDR1 MGHRA, CDR2 YSYEKL. V lost 3 bases, J lost 0 bases, and 10 bases lay in between. There are 15 residues in the CDR3. The CDR3 DNA follows: TGCGCCAGCAGCCAGATCATAGCTAGCACAGATACGCAGTATTTT. It yields the protein CASSQIIASTDTQYF.

The chain has TRBV4-2 and TRBJ2-6; possible D gene TRBD1, 5 bases. In germline, CDR1 is LGHNA, CDR2 YNFKEQ. V lost 0 bases to trimming and J lost 2 bases, with 14 bases between them. The CDR3 spans 18 residues. DNA of the CDR3: TGTGCCAGCAGCCAAGATTCAGGGCCTCTTGCTGGGGCCAACGTCCTGACTTTC. Encoded protein: CASSQDSGPLAGANVLTF.

This clone has just a few counts. CDR3 region: CASTTHPRGNYGYTF. DNA of the CDR3: TGTGCCAGCACCACCCACCCACGGGGGAACTATGGCTACACCTTC. The gene calls are TRBV6-5 and TRBJ1-2, with D maybe TRBD1 (5 bases). CDR1 is MNHEY, CDR2 SVGAGI, per germline. This CDR3 is 15 amino acids long. The V end lost 7 bases, the J end lost 2 bases, and 17 bases lay between the germline ends.

This sequence joins TRBV2 and TRBJ2-1, with 7 nucleotides matching TRBD2. V was pared by 4 bases and J by 2 bases, with 8 bases of the junction left unmatched. The CDR3 loop spans 16 amino acids. Germline loops: CDR1 SNHLY, CDR2 FYNNEI. This CDR3 is CASSGGTTDTYNEQFF. CDR3 nucleotide sequence: TGTGCCAGCAGTGGGGGGACTACCGATACCTACAATGAGCAGTTCTTC. The whole variable domain, filled in from reference TRBV2 and TRBJ2-1, reads EPEVTQTPSHQVTQMGQEVILRCVPISNHLYFYWYRQILGQKVEFLVSFYNNEISEKSEIFDDQFSVERPDGSNFTLKIRSTKLEDSAMYFCASSGGTTDTYNEQFFGPGTRLTVL.

CDR3 sequence reads: CASSQGQVYEQYF. CDR3 DNA: TGTGCCAGCAGCCAGGGACAAGTCTACGAGCAGTACTTC. V gene TRBV7-6 combines with J gene TRBJ2-7; maybe TRBD1 (6 bases). CDR3 length equals 13 residues. Germline loops: CDR1 SGHVS, CDR2 FNYEAQ. V lost 5 bases to trimming and J lost 3 bases, with 11 bases between them.

The V gene is TRBV6-5, the J gene TRBJ1-1; D is unresolved. V lost 6 bases and J 5 bases, leaving 19 bases between the germline ends. The CDR3 is 15 amino acids. Germline CDR1 MNHEY, CDR2 SVGAGI. The CDR3 is CASRLGGVSGTEAFF. DNA of the CDR3: TGTGCCAGCAGGCTAGGAGGTGTTTCGGGAACTGAAGCTTTCTTT.

The V gene is TRBV13, the J gene TRBJ2-1; TRBD2 agrees at 10 bases. Germline V lookup: CDR1 PRHDT, CDR2 FYEKMQ (reference sequence). Losses at the gene ends were 0 bases for V and 6 bases for J; bases not matched to a gene: 5. The CDR3 is 16 residues long. CDR3: CASSLGFSGRFNEQFF. CDR3 nucleotides: TGTGCCAGCAGCTTAGGGTTTAGCGGGAGGTTCAATGAGCAGTTCTTC.

As for this clone: This CDR3 fails to terminate in the conserved phenylalanine or tryptophan, so it likely reflects a read error. V gene TRBV5-4 combines with J gene TRBJ1-1; 7 bases agree with TRBD1. With V trimmed by 3 bases and J by 1 base, 3 bases remained unmatched. This CDR3 contains 14 residues. Germline CDR1 is SGHNT and CDR2 is YYREEE (reference sequence). The CDR3 region has the DNA TGTGCCAGCAGCTGGGACAGAGCGAACACTGAAGCTTTCCTT. Translation: CASSWDRANTEAFL.

The chain links TRBV10-3 to TRBJ2-7; D unclear. Trimming removed 2 bases at V and 6 bases at J, with 17 bases between. CDR3 length: 15 amino acids. The germline gives CDR1 ENHRY, CDR2 SYGVKD. DNA of the CDR3: TGTGCCATCAGTGAGGTCTTTATCACTAACGGCGAGCAGTACTTC. Encoded protein: CAISEVFITNGEQYF.